This entry lists 11 T cell receptor beta chains sequenced from one sample in a study of control samples from healthy donors and cancer patients. Only in-frame clones appear in the TCRdb table, and some are missing; sequencing was by immunoSEQ multiplex PCR. The table includes 150,000 to 180,000 clones, roughly 94% detected once. The sequenced sample consisted of blood. These receptor sequences come from a man aged 35 to 55 in good health.

The rearrangement uses TRBV5-1 and TRBJ2-7; 8 positions agree with TRBD1. J gave up 0 bases and V 5 bases, and 7 bases lay outside the gene matches. Germline-derived CDR1 and CDR2 are SGHRS and YFSETQ. The CDR3 covers 15 residues. This CDR3 reads CASRTGDASSYEQYF. The CDR3 DNA is TGCGCCAGCAGGACAGGGGACGCCTCCTCCTACGAGCAGTACTTC.

This clone was seen just once. The rearrangement uses TRBV29-1 and TRBJ1-4; 7 bases align to TRBD1. Germline-derived CDR1 and CDR2 are SQVTM and ANQGSEA. The CDR3 spans 16 residues. V was clipped by 1 base and J by 0 bases; unmatched bases: 5. The CDR3: CSVEGAQGATNEKLFF. CDR3 sequence (DNA): TGCAGCGTTGAAGGGGCCCAGGGGGCAACTAATGAAAAACTGTTTTTT.

The chain combines TRBV9 with TRBJ2-7; 9 nucleotides align to TRBD1. V dropped 0 bases and J dropped 5; count of bases not matched to a gene: 6. The V gene's germline CDR1 is SGDLS and CDR2 YYNGEE. The CDR3 loop spans 15 amino acids. CDR3 nucleotides: TGTGCCAGCAGCGTAGGGGGACAGGGTACCCACGAGCAGTACTTC. Translation: CASSVGGQGTHEQYF.

This chain joins TRBV9 and TRBJ2-7, with 7 positions matching TRBD2. There are 13 residues in the CDR3. Germline V CDR1 and CDR2: SGDLS, YYNGEE. The junction had 6 bases not matched to a gene; V was cut back by 7 bases and J by 2 bases. CDR3 in amino acids: CASSTSDTYEQYF. In DNA, the CDR3 is TGTGCCAGCTCCACTAGCGATACCTACGAGCAGTACTTC.

The J gene is TRBJ2-2, the V gene TRBV9, with D perhaps matching TRBD2 (6 bases). V gave up 0 bases and J gave up 6 bases, with 9 bases separating them. The CDR3 runs to 14 residues. Germline V gives CDR1 SGDLS, CDR2 YYNGEE. The chain's CDR3 is CASSVATGAGELFF. The CDR3 DNA reads TGTGCCAGCAGCGTAGCTACGGGGGCCGGGGAGCTGTTTTTT.

Only one count was recorded for this clone. The V gene is TRBV14, the J gene TRBJ1-3, with D tentatively TRBD1 (5 bases). CDR1 and CDR2 from the germline V gene are SGHDN and FVKESK. The length of the CDR3 is 16 residues. The ends were cut back, 1 base at V and 2 bases at J, with 12 bases in the middle. The CDR3 DNA sequence: TGTGCCAGCAGCCAAGCCCACACAGGAGCTGGAAACACCATATATTTT. This translates into CASSQAHTGAGNTIYF.

J is TRBJ1-4 and V is TRBV7-9, with D possibly TRBD1 on 6 matching bases. V was clipped by 0 bases and J by 3 bases, with 17 bases between them. The germline CDR1 and CDR2 sequences are SEHNR and FQNEAQ (reference sequence). The CDR3 extends over 18 amino acids. CDR3 in DNA: TGTGCCAGCAGCTTAGCTCTATCTCCGGGACACTCTAATGAAAAACTGTTTTTT. This encodes CASSLALSPGHSNEKLFF.

The genes are TRBV29-1 and TRBJ1-1, with no clear D. From germline, CDR1 is SQVTM and CDR2 ANQGSEA. Trimming cost V 4 bases and J 5 bases, with 17 bases left between them. This CDR3 is built from 14 residues. In DNA form, the CDR3 reads TGCAGCGTTGTTTTCCGGCCCACGGGGACTGAAGCTTTCTTT. Translation gives CSVVFRPTGTEAFF.

This chain connects TRBV10-3 to TRBJ2-5, with 9 bases lining up with TRBD1. This CDR3 region has 14 residues. V lost 6 bases, J lost 3 bases, and 5 bases stayed unmatched. Germline V gene sequence: CDR1 ENHRY, CDR2 SYGVKD. DNA of the CDR3: TGTGCCATCAGGGGGGGACAGGGCAAAGAGACCCAGTACTTC. Its protein is CAIRGGQGKETQYF.

The rearrangement uses TRBV4-1 and TRBJ2-7, with 11 bases matching TRBD2. The length of the CDR3 is 15 residues. The ends lost 3 bases at V and 3 bases at J; junction bases unmatched: 4. Looked up from germline, CDR1 is MGHRA and CDR2 is YSYEKL. The CDR3 loop reads CASSQHGTSGYEQYF. The DNA for the CDR3 is TGCGCCAGCAGCCAGCATGGGACTAGCGGCTACGAGCAGTACTTC.

CDR3 DNA sequence: TGTGCCAGCAGCCTCGGGTACGAGCAGTACTTC. This sequence encodes CASSLGYEQYF. The chain joins TRBV12-3 or TRBV12-4 to TRBJ2-7; D gene ambiguous. This CDR3 contains 11 residues. Trimming pared 6 bases from V and 4 bases from J, leaving 7 bases between.